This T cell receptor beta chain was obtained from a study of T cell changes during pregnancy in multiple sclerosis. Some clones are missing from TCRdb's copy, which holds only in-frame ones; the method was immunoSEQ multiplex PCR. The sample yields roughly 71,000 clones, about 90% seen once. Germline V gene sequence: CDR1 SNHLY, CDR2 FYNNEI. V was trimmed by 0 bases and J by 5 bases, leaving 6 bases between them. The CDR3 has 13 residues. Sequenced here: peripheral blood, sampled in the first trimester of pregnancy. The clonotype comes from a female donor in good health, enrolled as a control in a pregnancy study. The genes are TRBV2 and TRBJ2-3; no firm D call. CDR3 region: CASSEASRDTQYF. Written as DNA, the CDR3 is TGTGCCAGCAGTGAAGCTAGTCGAGATACGCAGTATTTT.